The 13 T cell receptor beta chains given below trace back to one sample, sequenced in a study of cytomegalovirus exposure and HLA in healthy donors. PCR employed 60 Vbeta and 13 Jbeta primers. Clones were read by immunoSEQ multiplex PCR, and TCRdb kept only the in-frame ones, dropping some. The sample lists 150,000 to 200,000 clones; around 78% were seen once. Material: PBMCs. These receptors originate from a woman aged 40 to 55 in good health and CMV-seronegative.

The chain uses TRBV2 and TRBJ2-5; 12 bases map to TRBD1. The CDR3 covers 14 residues. The V gene's germline CDR1 is SNHLY and CDR2 FYNNEI. V lost 4 bases to trimming and J lost 5 bases; unmatched junction nucleotides: 2. As DNA, the CDR3 is TGTGCCAGCAGTGGGGACAGGGGGCGCGAGACCCAGTACTTC. This encodes CASSGDRGRETQYF.

The chain employs TRBV9 and TRBJ1-2; possible D gene TRBD1, 6 bases. Germline V gene lookup returns CDR1 SGDLS and CDR2 YYNGEE. The germline V and J ends were trimmed by 0 bases and 4 bases, with 16 bases remaining between them. CDR3 length: 16 residues. The CDR3 DNA follows: TGTGCCAGCAGCGTAGACCCCCTGACAGGAATCTATGGCTACACCTTC. Translation gives CASSVDPLTGIYGYTF.

This chain joins TRBV13 and TRBJ2-7, with TRBD2 identical over 9 bases. This CDR3 has 15 amino acids. After removal of 5 bases from V and 2 bases from J, the junction contained 7 bases not matched to a gene. The germline gives CDR1 PRHDT, CDR2 FYEKMQ (reference sequence). CDR3 nucleotides: TGTGCCAGCAGCCCCCCAACTAGCGGGCCCTACGAGCAGTACTTC. Its protein is CASSPPTSGPYEQYF.

The gene calls are TRBV5-1 and TRBJ2-7; 10 bases fit TRBD1. J gave up 4 bases and V 3 bases, and 7 bases lay outside the gene matches. CDR1 SGHRS and CDR2 YFSETQ come from the germline V gene. The CDR3 extends over 15 amino acids. DNA for the CDR3: TGCGCCAGCAGCTGGGCAGGGGGACAGGGGTACGAGCAGTACTTC. Its protein is CASSWAGGQGYEQYF.

The chain combines TRBV5-6 with TRBJ2-5; perhaps TRBD1 as D (5 bases). This CDR3 is 16 amino acids long. Germline V lookup: CDR1 SGHDT, CDR2 YYEEEE. The ends were cut back, 0 bases at V and 2 bases at J, with 14 bases in the middle. CDR3 DNA: TGTGCCAGCAGCTTGGCCCTGACAGATAAACAAGAGACCCAGTACTTC. Translation gives CASSLALTDKQETQYF. Drawing the rest from reference TRBV5-6 and TRBJ2-5, the complete variable domain is DAGVTQSPTHLIKTRGQQVTLRCSPKSGHDTVSWYQQALGQGPQFIFQYYEEEERQRGNFPDRFSGHQFPNYSSELNVNALLLGDSALYLCASSLALTDKQETQYFGPGTRLLVL.

The V call is TRBV6-6, the J call TRBJ2-1; unclear D gene. Germline CDR1 reads MNHNY; CDR2 reads SVGAGI (reference sequence). The CDR3 is 12 amino acids. V was pared by 6 bases and J by 8 bases, with 11 bases between. CDR3 sequence: CASRLRRDEQFF. The CDR3 region has the DNA TGTGCCAGCAGGTTAAGACGGGATGAGCAGTTCTTC.

V is TRBV5-1 and J is TRBJ2-2, with 9 bases lining up with TRBD1. The V gene end was trimmed by 0 bases and the J gene end by 4 bases; junction bases not matched to a gene: 7. Germline-derived CDR1 and CDR2 are SGHRS and YFSETQ. CDR3 length equals 17 residues. The CDR3 protein is CASSLGSGTGPTGELFF. CDR3 DNA sequence: TGCGCCAGCAGCTTGGGGAGCGGGACAGGGCCCACCGGGGAGCTGTTTTTT. Drawing the rest from reference TRBV5-1 and TRBJ2-2, the complete variable domain is KAGVTQTPRYLIKTRGQQVTLSCSPISGHRSVSWYQQTPGQGLQFLFEYFSETQRNKGNFPGRFSGRQFSNSRSEMNVSTLELGDSALYLCASSLGSGTGPTGELFFGEGSRLTVL.

The chain uses TRBV7-9 and TRBJ2-1; 12 bases fit TRBD1. V lost 5 bases, J lost 8 bases, and 10 bases stayed unmatched. CDR3 length equals 16 residues. Germline CDR1 and CDR2: SEHNR and FQNEAQ (reference sequence). The CDR3 spells CASSASGTGGADEQFF. The CDR3 nucleotides are TGTGCCAGCAGCGCCTCCGGGACAGGGGGCGCGGATGAGCAGTTCTTC. Based on the CDR3 plus reference TRBV7-9 and TRBJ2-1, the full variable domain is DTGVSQNPRHKITKRGQNVTFRCDPISEHNRLYWYRQTLGQGPEFLTYFQNEAQLEKSRLLSDRFSAERPKGSFSTLEIQRTEQGDSAMYLCASSASGTGGADEQFFGPGTRLTVL.

The V and J genes are TRBV30 and TRBJ1-2; D perhaps matches TRBD1 (5 bases). From germline, CDR1 is GTSNPN and CDR2 SVGIG (reference sequence). V lost 0 bases and J lost 4, with 21 bases in between. The CDR3 has 17 amino acids. The chain's CDR3 is CAWSVPQDRPRSYGYTF. DNA of the CDR3: TGTGCCTGGAGTGTACCACAGGACCGGCCGAGATCCTATGGCTACACCTTC.

The chain links TRBV28 to TRBJ1-5; no reliable D call. Germline V gene lookup returns CDR1 MDHEN and CDR2 SYDVKM. The CDR3 is 14 residues long. V gave up 2 bases and J gave up 6 bases, with 11 bases separating them. CDR3: CASSLKLSSQPQHF. The CDR3 DNA is TGTGCCAGCAGTTTAAAGTTGAGCTCTCAGCCCCAGCATTTT. The full variable domain, with the rest looked up from reference TRBV28 and TRBJ1-5, is DVKVTQSSRYLVKRTGEKVFLECVQDMDHENMFWYRQDPGLGLRLIYFSYDVKMKEKGDIPEGYSVSREKKERFSLILESASTNQTSMYLCASSLKLSSQPQHFGDGTRLSIL.

The chain has TRBV7-2 and TRBJ1-5; a possible D gene is TRBD1 (5 bases). This CDR3 comprises 16 residues. Trimming stripped 5 bases from V and 4 bases from J, with 18 bases between. From germline, CDR1 is SGHTA and CDR2 FQGNSA. CDR3 bases: TGTGCCAGCAGCCCGGGGGGAAACCAGCGGAATCAGCCCCAGCATTTT. Translated, it gives CASSPGGNQRNQPQHF.

The gene calls are TRBV4-2 and TRBJ2-3, with D possibly TRBD2 on 6 matching bases. Germline V CDR1 and CDR2: LGHNA, YNFKEQ. With 0 bases removed from V and 0 bases from J, the gap between germline ends came to 13 bases. The CDR3 contains 17 residues. The CDR3 sequence is CASSQEVRRDSTDTQYF. DNA of the CDR3: TGTGCCAGCAGCCAAGAGGTACGGCGGGACAGCACAGATACGCAGTATTTT.

This chain joins TRBV30 and TRBJ2-3; 8 bases line up with TRBD1. This CDR3 has 15 residues. Germline assignment: CDR1 GTSNPN and CDR2 SVGIG (reference sequence). Germline trimming cut 2 bases from V and 6 bases from J; bases unmatched to any gene: 10. The CDR3 DNA follows: TGTGCCTGGAGTCACGGACAGGGAGGTGGGGATACGCAGTATTTT. It is translated as CAWSHGQGGGDTQYF.